Shown below are 28 T cell receptor beta chains from a single sample sequenced in a study of technical replicates of blood from a few donors (dated by TCRdb to 2016 to 2017). Receptor amplification or capture employed the immunoSEQ multiplex PCR assay. In TCRdb, the immuneACCESS table is reduced to in-frame sequences with V and J assigned. These tables do not hold every clone; where another copy was compared, an unresolved V gene accounts for under half, and the others remain unexplained. Recorded for this sample are more than 70,000 clones; 80% to 95% of them occurred a single time. Together, the top ten hold roughly 0.25% of the sample. The material sequenced was T cells isolated from PBMCs. All receptors derive from a human donor in good health.

This chain joins TRBV4-1 and TRBJ2-3; 12 bases are shared with TRBD2. The length of the CDR3 is 16 residues. The germline gives CDR1 MGHRA, CDR2 YSYEKL. J was trimmed by 1 base and V by 1 base; bases with no gene match: 0. Here the CDR3 reads CASSQGLAGGTDTQYF. CDR3 in DNA: TGCGCCAGCAGCCAAGGACTAGCGGGGGGCACAGATACGCAGTATTTT.

This sequence joins TRBV29-1 and TRBJ1-1; D remains ambiguous. The V and J ends lost 6 bases and 5 bases respectively, with 13 bases between them. Germline V gene sequence: CDR1 SQVTM, CDR2 ANQGSEA. There are 12 residues in the CDR3. The CDR3 loop is CSVHRVLTEAFF. The CDR3, as DNA: TGCAGCGTCCACCGGGTCCTAACTGAAGCTTTCTTT.

The chain has TRBV19 and TRBJ2-2, with 9 bases lining up with TRBD1. This CDR3 is 16 amino acids long. CDR1 LNHDA and CDR2 SQIVND come from the germline V gene (reference sequence). V dropped 1 base and J dropped 11; count of bases not matched to a gene: 11. The CDR3: CASSIGPGQGSGELFF. The CDR3, as DNA: TGTGCCAGTAGTATAGGCCCGGGACAGGGAAGCGGCGAGCTGTTTTTT.

DNA of the CDR3: TGTGCCAGCAGTGCCGGGGGGGCCTTGAATGAGCAGTTCTTC. It codes for CASSAGGALNEQFF. This chain links TRBV6-1 with TRBJ2-1; TRBD2 matches at 8 bases. The CDR3 contains 14 residues. Germline V lookup: CDR1 MNHNS, CDR2 SASEGT. V lost 4 bases, J lost 7 bases, and 6 bases stayed unmatched.

The V gene is TRBV5-1, the J gene TRBJ2-7; D gene ambiguous. In germline, CDR1 is SGHRS, CDR2 YFSETQ. With 0 bases removed from V and 5 bases from J, the gap between germline ends came to 9 bases. The CDR3 is 13 residues long. CDR3 in DNA: TGCGCCAGCAGCTTGGGACTCCCTAACGAGCAGTACTTC. Translated: CASSLGLPNEQYF.

The genes are TRBV9 and TRBJ2-3; D is possibly TRBD2 (5 bases). CDR3 length: 15 amino acids. Germline CDR1 is SGDLS and CDR2 is YYNGEE. Trimming stripped 0 bases from V and 2 bases from J, with 10 bases between. The CDR3: CASSVDASSTDTQYF. In nucleotides, the CDR3 is TGTGCCAGCAGCGTAGATGCTAGCTCCACAGATACGCAGTATTTT.

Points on this clone: A junction end diverges from the germline sequence, so it may reflect a read error. Here the CDR3 reads CASRLGQAGANVLTF. CDR3 sequence (DNA): TGTGCCAGCAGGTTAGGACAGGCTGGGGCCAACGTCCTGACTTTC. This chain links TRBV11-2 with TRBJ2-6, with 7 bases matching TRBD1. Germline assignment: CDR1 SGHAT and CDR2 FQNNGV. The CDR3 covers 15 residues.

V is TRBV28 and J is TRBJ1-2; D may be TRBD1 (6 bases). Per germline, CDR1 MDHEN and CDR2 SYDVKM. This CDR3 has 14 amino acids. The V end was cut by 3 bases, the J end by 5 bases, with 13 bases between. CDR3: CASSFSGHEYGYTF. The CDR3 DNA sequence: TGTGCCAGCAGTTTTTCGGGACACGAGTATGGCTACACCTTC.

The rearrangement joins TRBV19 to TRBJ1-1; possible D gene TRBD1, 5 bases. The CDR3 has 13 amino acids. V gave up 3 bases and J gave up 7 bases, with 12 bases separating them. CDR1 and CDR2 from the germline V gene are LNHDA and SQIVND (reference sequence). CDR3 coding DNA: TGTGCCAGTAGTATGGGGCGGCAGGATGAAGCTTTCTTT. Translating gives CASSMGRQDEAFF.

The V and J genes are TRBV7-8 and TRBJ1-1; D unresolved. CDR1 and CDR2 (germline): SGHVS, FQNEAQ. The CDR3 is 14 amino acids. Trimming pared 2 bases from V and 4 bases from J, leaving 11 bases between. The chain's CDR3 is CASSLFEDLTEAFF. In nucleotides, the CDR3 is TGTGCCAGCAGCTTATTCGAGGATCTCACTGAAGCTTTCTTT.

The chain has TRBV6-5 and TRBJ1-6; 9 positions agree with TRBD1. The CDR3 has 13 residues. The V gene end was trimmed by 6 bases and the J gene end by 13 bases; junction bases not matched to a gene: 7. CDR1 and CDR2 from the germline V gene are MNHEY and SVGAGI. CDR3 amino acids: CASSGTGSRPLHF. DNA for the CDR3: TGTGCCAGCAGCGGGACAGGGTCTCGGCCCCTCCACTTT.

The V gene is TRBV28, the J gene TRBJ1-1, with D perhaps TRBD1 (6 bases). CDR1 MDHEN and CDR2 SYDVKM come from the germline V gene. The V end lost 7 bases, the J end lost 11 bases, and 17 bases lay between the germline ends. The CDR3 sequence is 12 residues long. Here the CDR3 DNA reads TGTGCCAGCACCGTGACTCAGGGGAGCGCTTTCTTT. It translates to CASTVTQGSAFF.

V usage is TRBV30 and J usage is TRBJ2-6; D is unresolved. In germline, CDR1 is GTSNPN, CDR2 SVGIG (reference sequence). V was clipped by 3 bases and J by 9 bases, with 3 bases between them. The CDR3 length is 10 residues. The CDR3 here is CAWSNNVLTF. For the CDR3, the DNA is TGTGCCTGGAGCAACAACGTCCTGACTTTC. The full variable domain, completed using reference TRBV30 and TRBJ2-6, is SQTIHQWPATLVQPVGSPLSLECTVEGTSNPNLYWYRQAAGRGLQLLFYSVGIGQISSEVPQNLSASRPQDRQFILSSKKLLLSDSGFYLCAWSNNVLTFGAGSRLTVL.

This rearrangement joins TRBV10-2 to TRBJ1-1; maybe TRBD1 (6 bases). This CDR3 is 12 amino acids long. Trimming took 8 bases from V and 0 from J, leaving 7 bases between them. Germline V CDR1 and CDR2: WSHSY, SAAADI. CDR3 sequence reads: CASGTMNTEAFF. As DNA, the CDR3 is TGCGCCAGCGGGACAATGAACACTGAAGCTTTCTTT.

This clone turned up a few times. The J gene is TRBJ2-7, the V gene TRBV14, with 8 positions matching TRBD2. V trimming: 4 bases; J trimming: 0 bases; junction bases outside the gene matches: 2. The germline gives CDR1 SGHDN, CDR2 FVKESK. The CDR3 sequence is 14 residues long. In DNA form, the CDR3 reads TGTGCCAGCAGCCGGGGGACTAGCTCCTACGAGCAGTACTTC. Translated, it gives CASSRGTSSYEQYF.

This clone was picked up a small number of times. The V gene is TRBV15, the J gene TRBJ2-7; 7 bases match TRBD2. From germline, CDR1 is LNHNV and CDR2 YYDKDF (reference sequence). The CDR3 totals 14 residues. V gave up 5 bases and J gave up 6 bases; unmatched junction bases: 10. The CDR3 is CATSVGREGSEQYF. In DNA, the CDR3 is TGTGCCACCAGCGTAGGGAGGGAGGGCAGCGAGCAGTACTTC.

This chain joins TRBV5-4 and TRBJ2-3; 10 bases map to TRBD2. CDR1 and CDR2 from the germline V gene are SGHNT and YYREEE (reference sequence). J gave up 8 bases and V 3 bases, and 9 bases lay outside the gene matches. The CDR3 extends over 15 amino acids. The CDR3 reads CASSSKREGLGTQYF. For the CDR3, the DNA is TGTGCCAGCAGCTCGAAGCGGGAGGGCCTTGGTACGCAGTATTTT.

The V and J genes are TRBV6-1 and TRBJ2-1; weak D call: TRBD2 (6 bases). The CDR3 consists of 15 residues. Trimming shortened V by 6 bases and J by 6 bases, and 18 bases separated the two germline ends. Germline V CDR1 and CDR2: MNHNS, SASEGT. CDR3 nucleotides: TGTGCCAGCAGCCCACCGGGAGCCCTTGTCAATGAGCAGTTCTTC. It is translated as CASSPPGALVNEQFF.

The V and J genes are TRBV19 and TRBJ1-4; possible D gene TRBD1, 5 bases. The CDR3 is 14 amino acids. The ends were cut back, 3 bases at V and 8 bases at J, with 13 bases in the middle. The germline CDR1 and CDR2 sequences are LNHDA and SQIVND (reference sequence). As DNA, the CDR3 is TGTGCCAGTAGTATGATGGGGCGCTTCGAAAAACTGTTTTTT. Amino acids: CASSMMGRFEKLFF.

V usage is TRBV6-4 and J usage is TRBJ2-1; 8 bases match TRBD1. This CDR3 contains 16 residues. V shed 4 bases and J 7 bases; nucleotides not matched to a gene: 12. Germline CDR1 and CDR2: MRHNA and SNTAGT. CDR3: CASSVEPQGAGNEQFF. DNA of the CDR3: TGTGCCAGCAGTGTTGAGCCTCAGGGGGCTGGGAATGAGCAGTTCTTC.

This chain links TRBV9 with TRBJ2-3; the D is unclear. V was clipped by 1 base and J by 6 bases, with 9 bases between them. The germline V gene has CDR1 SGDLS and CDR2 YYNGEE. CDR3 length: 13 residues. CDR3 in DNA: TGTGCCAGCAGCGTATATAATCGTGATACGCAGTATTTT. This encodes CASSVYNRDTQYF. Variable domain in full (rest from reference TRBV9 and TRBJ2-3): DSGVTQTPKHLITATGQRVTLRCSPRSGDLSVYWYQQSLDQGLQFLIQYYNGEERAKGNILERFSAQQFPDLHSELNLSSLELGDSALYFCASSVYNRDTQYFGPGTRLTVL.

J is TRBJ2-2 and V is TRBV16; 10 bases line up with TRBD1. The CDR3 extends over 16 amino acids. J lost 7 bases, V lost 2 bases, and 7 bases had no gene match. Germline V gene data show CDR1 as KGHSY and CDR2 as FQNENV. The CDR3 DNA is TGTGCCAGCAGCCAACCCCGGGACAGGGGTTACGGGGAGCTGTTTTTT. Protein product: CASSQPRDRGYGELFF.

The chain is built from TRBV6-5 and TRBJ2-4; D gene uncertain. The CDR3 totals 16 residues. V was shortened by 4 bases and J by 1 base, with 14 bases between the two germline ends. Germline-derived CDR1 and CDR2 are MNHEY and SVGAGI. The DNA for the CDR3 is TGTGCCAGCAGTTTGGGCAATCCACGGGCCAAAAACATTCAGTACTTC. This sequence encodes CASSLGNPRAKNIQYF.

The rearrangement uses TRBV18 and TRBJ2-1; possible D gene TRBD2, 6 bases. The CDR3 runs 15 residues. Germline CDR1 and CDR2: KGHSH and LQKENI. The V gene lost 4 bases and the J gene lost 9 bases, with 19 bases spanning the gap. The CDR3 DNA reads as TGTGCCAGCTCACAGGGAGGTACCTTTACGGGTGAGCAGTTCTTC. Its protein product is CASSQGGTFTGEQFF.

The chain has TRBV15 and TRBJ2-1; 9 positions match TRBD2. Germline V lookup: CDR1 LNHNV, CDR2 YYDKDF (reference sequence). CDR3 length equals 15 residues. V trimming: 5 bases; J trimming: 3 bases; junction bases outside the gene matches: 5. CDR3 region: CATSAQREVYNEQFF. For the CDR3, the DNA is TGTGCCACCAGCGCCCAGCGGGAGGTCTACAATGAGCAGTTCTTC.

This chain connects TRBV4-2 to TRBJ1-2; D gene unclear. The V end lost 0 bases, the J end lost 7 bases, and 12 bases lay between the germline ends. Germline CDR1 is LGHNA and CDR2 is YNFKEQ. The CDR3 consists of 14 residues. The CDR3 DNA is TGTGCCAGCAGCCAAGAAATTAACGGAGGTGGCTACACCTTC. This gives the protein CASSQEINGGGYTF.

This chain joins TRBV9 and TRBJ2-7; D perhaps matches TRBD1 (8 bases). Germline CDR1 SGDLS, CDR2 YYNGEE. Trimming left V 3 bases short and J 4 bases short, with 17 bases between. There are 15 residues in the CDR3. CDR3: CASSGGGQAFYEQYF. The DNA of the CDR3 is TGTGCCAGCAGCGGGGGGGGACAGGCCTTTTACGAGCAGTACTTC. Combining the CDR3 with reference TRBV9 and TRBJ2-7 gives the whole variable domain DSGVTQTPKHLITATGQRVTLRCSPRSGDLSVYWYQQSLDQGLQFLIQYYNGEERAKGNILERFSAQQFPDLHSELNLSSLELGDSALYFCASSGGGQAFYEQYFGPGTRLTVT.

This CDR3 is CASRLSGDQGAACLSDTQYF. CDR3 in DNA: TGTGCAAGTCGCTTAAGTGGAGATCAGGGGGCGGCGTGTTTATCCGATACGCAGTATTTT. J is TRBJ2-3 and V is TRBV12-2; TRBD1 reflects the table's D call only, with no check against the DNA. TRBV12-2 is flagged as a pseudogene. CDR3 size: 20 residues.